This T cell receptor (beta chain) was profiled in a study of shared clonotypes between healthy human individuals (TCRdb year 2020). Broadly, across the study: The cohort included a few men and two women between 18 and 49 years of age. Different laboratories and diverse techniques were used to prepare libraries and sequence TCR repertoires, to increase sequencing depth and limit assay-specific biases. For each donor, CD4 naive and CD4 memory were each run on three plates, CD8 naive on two plates, and CD8 memory on one plate. Each donor's leukapheresis produced roughly between about 0.9 and 9.5 billion PBMCs. The study deeply sequenced blood TCR repertoires of about five healthy adults to estimate repertoire size and the extent of clonotype sharing between individuals. Paper-wide results and their limitations: Incomplete sequencing was indicated by rarefaction of sorted-subset datasets, despite the large sequencing depth. Compared with non-shared clonotypes, clonotypes shared by all four sorted-subset donors had higher generation probabilities. The small number of donors limited the genetic and exposure-history diversity represented. Sampling was limited to blood, and TCR repertoires in tissue likely differ from TCR repertoires in blood. Pairwise subsampling indicated that sequencing depth was expected to affect the degree of clonotype sharing among donors. About 4.5% of naive CD4, roughly 3.5% of naive CD8, about 2.4% of memory CD4, and 0.35% to 0.4% of memory CD8 clonotypes were shared across several donors. Naive subsets generally had larger estimated clonotype richness than memory subsets.

TCR CDR3 regions were amplified from genomic DNA by multiplex PCR using the deep immunoSEQ assay. Extracted genomic DNA from each cell subset was spread evenly across all wells of several immunoSEQ 96-well plates, with each plate serving as a replicate. For sorted subsets, around 200 ng genomic DNA, equal to some 28,000 T cell genomes, was loaded into each replicate PCR. The purified libraries were quantified using a Qubit 3.0 fluorometer, sized with a Bioanalyzer 2100, and then quantified again using the KAPA Library Quantification kit. Every immunoSEQ 96-well plate was sequenced on a dedicated single-read 150-cycle Illumina NextSeq 550 flow cell. The study's processing was this. The immunoSEQ output contained only junctional sequences without quality scores, so filtering could not match that applied to full-length reads. Sequences were annotated with PyIR, a Python wrapper for IgBLAST v1.9, using IMGT germline references to assign V/J genes and CDR3. Any read was removed if the V/J assignment was weak (E-value above 1e-6), the CDR3 was missing, or the read contained stop codons, out-of-frame junctions, or ambiguous translated residues. V3J clonotypes were defined as sequences sharing an identical inferred V gene, J gene, and CDR3 amino acid sequence. To compute the percentage overlap between repertoires, the number of shared unique clonotypes was divided by the size of the smaller repertoire. Richness of each repertoire was evaluated using RTK rarefaction, the Chao1 estimator, and Recon v2.1 estimates of unobserved clonotypes. Generation probabilities were computed with OLGA for all TCRbeta clonotypes obtained by the gDNA method from a handful of donors. Imported from immuneACCESS, the table was reduced by TCRdb to in-frame sequences with V and J called. These copies leave out some clones; in studies compared against another copy, an unresolved V gene accounts for under half, and the cause of the remainder is not known. V, J and clone size derive from that table, while D and trimming were established from the DNA sequence. This sample holds over a million clones; about 80% were observed only once. Roughly 0.61% of the sample comes from the top ten.

The donors were healthy, HIV-negative adults who had no recently reported acute infections or vaccinations. Every donor was a Caucasian adult residing in Nashville, Tennessee, USA. Magnetic negative selection was used to enrich CD4+ T cells, after which naive cells were positively selected on CD45RA and the negative fraction became the memory subset. Blood was obtained by leukapheresis, after which PBMCs were separated by Ficoll-Histopaque density gradient centrifugation and cryopreserved in liquid nitrogen vapor phase. Analytical flow cytometry was used to check the purity and quantity of each magnetically sorted T cell population. Genomic DNA was isolated from every sorted fraction and measured by UV absorbance on a Nanodrop 2000c. As regards this clone: Its antigen target is currently unknown. The input lacks base qualities; no much larger clone sits a single base away.

Sequencing used memory CD4+ T cells from PBMCs. The cell subset or site label corresponds to: CD45RA-negative fraction. The receptor comes from a man between 18 and 35 years old in good health. Some clones in this sample may be carry-over from other donors' samples.

CDR3 region: CASSSGLAGASYEQYF. The sequence in DNA is TGTGCCAGCAGTTCCGGACTAGCGGGGGCCTCCTACGAGCAGTACTTC. The chain was built from TRBV6-6 and TRBJ2-7; TRBD2 matches 13 bases in the middle. For CDR1 and CDR2, the germline V gene (reference sequence) lists MNHNY and SVGAGI. From cysteine to phenylalanine, the CDR3 is 16 amino acids long. Only CDR3 DNA is held: 48 bases, read in frame from base 1. V and J are trimmed by 4 bases and 0 bases, and the gene matches miss 3 bases of the junction.